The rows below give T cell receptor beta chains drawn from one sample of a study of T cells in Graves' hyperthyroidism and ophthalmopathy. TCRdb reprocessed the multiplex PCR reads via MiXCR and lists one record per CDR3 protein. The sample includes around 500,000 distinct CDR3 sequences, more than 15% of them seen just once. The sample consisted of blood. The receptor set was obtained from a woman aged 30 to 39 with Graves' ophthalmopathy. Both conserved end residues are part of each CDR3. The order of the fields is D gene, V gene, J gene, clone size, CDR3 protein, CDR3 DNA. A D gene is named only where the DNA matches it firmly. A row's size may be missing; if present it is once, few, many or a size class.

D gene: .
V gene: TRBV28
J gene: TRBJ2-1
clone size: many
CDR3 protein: CASSYTSSYNEQFF
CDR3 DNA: TGTGCCAGCAGTTACACGAGCTCCTACAATGAGCAGTTCTTC

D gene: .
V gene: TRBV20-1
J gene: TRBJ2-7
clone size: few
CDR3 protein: CSARDRTVTYEQYF
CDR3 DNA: TGCAGTGCTAGAGATCGGACAGTAACCTACGAGCAGTACTTC

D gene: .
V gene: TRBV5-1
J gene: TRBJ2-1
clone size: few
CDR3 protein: CASSLANSNHEQFF
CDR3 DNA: TGCGCCAGCAGCTTGGCCAATAGTAACCATGAGCAGTTCTTC

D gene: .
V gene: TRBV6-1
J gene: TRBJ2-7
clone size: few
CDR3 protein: CASSGGRGGALGEQYF
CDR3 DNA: TGTGCCAGCAGTGGGGGGAGGGGGGGCGCTTTGGGGGAGCAGTACTTC

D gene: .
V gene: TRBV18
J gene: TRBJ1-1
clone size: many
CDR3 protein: CASSPWARGDMNTEAFF
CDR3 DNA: TGTGCCAGCTCACCATGGGCTCGCGGTGATATGAACACTGAAGCTTTCTTT

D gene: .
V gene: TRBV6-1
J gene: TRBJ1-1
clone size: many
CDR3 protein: CASRAGGTNTEAFF
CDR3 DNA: TGTGCCAGCAGGGCCGGGGGCACGAACACTGAAGCTTTCTTT

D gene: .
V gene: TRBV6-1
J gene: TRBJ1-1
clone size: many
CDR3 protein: CASSPGRTNTEAFF
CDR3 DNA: TGTGCCAGCAGCCCTGGACGGACGAACACTGAAGCTTTCTTT

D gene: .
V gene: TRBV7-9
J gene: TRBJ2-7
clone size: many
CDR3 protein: CASSLEVREQYF
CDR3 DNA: TGTGCCAGCAGCTTAGAGGTTAGGGAGCAGTACTTC

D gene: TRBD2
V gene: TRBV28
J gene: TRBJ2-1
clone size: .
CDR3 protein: CASSTGTSIPSSYNEQFF
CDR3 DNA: TGTGCCAGCAGTACCGGGACTAGCATCCCCAGTTCCTACAATGAGCAGTTCTTC

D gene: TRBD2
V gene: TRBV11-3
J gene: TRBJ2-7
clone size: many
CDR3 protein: CASSLTSGTGEQYF
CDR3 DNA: TGTGCCAGCAGCTTGACTAGCGGGACAGGCGAGCAGTACTTC

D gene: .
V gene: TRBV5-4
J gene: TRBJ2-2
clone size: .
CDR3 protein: CASSFGTPNTGELFF
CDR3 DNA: TGTGCCAGCAGCTTCGGGACTCCGAACACCGGGGAGCTGTTTTTT